This is a list of T cell receptor beta chains from one sample in a study of cytomegalovirus exposure and HLA in healthy donors. TCRdb's copy holds only in-frame clones and misses some; the assay was immunoSEQ multiplex PCR. The listing contains about 64,000 clones. The sample was PBMCs. The origin of the receptors is a woman younger than 35 in good health and CMV-seronegative. Each CDR3 is given with its conserved first and last residue. The order of the fields is D gene, J gene, V gene, CDR3 DNA, CDR3 protein. The D gene is left open where the match is weak.

d_gene: NA; j_gene: TRBJ1-1; v_gene: TRBV2; CDR3nt: TGTGCTGAGACAGAAGCGAACACTGAAGCTTTCTTT; CDR3aa: CAETEANTEAFF
d_gene: TRBD1; j_gene: TRBJ1-2; v_gene: TRBV30; CDR3nt: TGTGCCTGGAGGGGACAGGGCTATGGCTACACCTTC; CDR3aa: CAWRGQGYGYTF
d_gene: NA; j_gene: TRBJ2-3; v_gene: TRBV7-2; CDR3nt: TGTGCCAGCAGCTTAGGGGCGCGGGCGAATACGCAGTATTTT; CDR3aa: CASSLGARANTQYF
d_gene: TRBD1; j_gene: TRBJ1-1; v_gene: TRBV5-1; CDR3nt: TGCGCCAGCAGGCTAGGACAGGGGTTGGTCGCTGAAGCTTTCTTT; CDR3aa: CASRLGQGLVAEAFF
d_gene: TRBD1; j_gene: TRBJ1-2; v_gene: TRBV25-1; CDR3nt: TGTGCCAGCAGTGAAACTAGACAGGGGGCTGATGGCTACACCTTC; CDR3aa: CASSETRQGADGYTF
d_gene: NA; j_gene: TRBJ2-7; v_gene: TRBV6-5; CDR3nt: TGTGCCAGCAGTTCCGCGGGGGCGGTGGACGAGCAGTACTTC; CDR3aa: CASSSAGAVDEQYF
d_gene: NA; j_gene: TRBJ2-5; v_gene: TRBV4-1; CDR3nt: TGCGCCAGCAGTCCGGACAGCCGGAGAGCAGAGACCCAGTACTTC; CDR3aa: CASSPDSRRAETQYF
d_gene: TRBD1; j_gene: TRBJ2-2; v_gene: TRBV5-1; CDR3nt: TGCGCCAGCACAAAGGACAGGGTAGACGGGGAGCTGTTTTTT; CDR3aa: CASTKDRVDGELFF
d_gene: TRBD1; j_gene: TRBJ1-1; v_gene: TRBV13; CDR3nt: TGTGCCAGCAGCTCCCGGGGCGGACAGGGGGGGTCCCTGAACACTGAAGCTTTCTTT; CDR3aa: CASSSRGGQGGSLNTEAFF
d_gene: NA; j_gene: TRBJ1-2; v_gene: TRBV4-1; CDR3nt: TGCGCCAGCAGCCAAGTGTCTCTAGCTGAGCTTGGGGATGGCTACACCTTC; CDR3aa: CASSQVSLAELGDGYTF
d_gene: NA; j_gene: TRBJ1-2; v_gene: TRBV4-1; CDR3nt: TGCGCCAGCAGCCAAGAAGGGTCTACGGGGAACTATGGCTACACCTTC; CDR3aa: CASSQEGSTGNYGYTF
d_gene: NA; j_gene: TRBJ2-7; v_gene: TRBV2; CDR3nt: TGTGCCAGCGTCGCCGGGGGTACGGGCGAGCAGTACTTC; CDR3aa: CASVAGGTGEQYF
d_gene: TRBD1; j_gene: TRBJ2-1; v_gene: TRBV2; CDR3nt: TGTGCCAGCAGTGGGGACAGGGAAGGACATGAGCAGTTCTTC; CDR3aa: CASSGDREGHEQFF
d_gene: NA; j_gene: TRBJ1-6; v_gene: TRBV5-6; CDR3nt: TGTGCCAGCAGCTTGGCTCAGAACAATTCACCCCTCCACTTT; CDR3aa: CASSLAQNNSPLHF
d_gene: TRBD2; j_gene: TRBJ2-5; v_gene: TRBV5-1; CDR3nt: TGCGCCAGCAGCTTTAGCGGGATCCAAGAGACCCAGTACTTC; CDR3aa: CASSFSGIQETQYF
d_gene: NA; j_gene: TRBJ1-5; v_gene: TRBV2; CDR3nt: TGTGCCAGCAGTGAAGGGGCAGGGAAGTATAATCAGCCCCAGCATTTT; CDR3aa: CASSEGAGKYNQPQHF
d_gene: TRBD2; j_gene: TRBJ2-1; v_gene: TRBV9; CDR3nt: TGTGCCAGCAGCTCCCGGGGGCTCCTGGGACTAGCGGGAAAGGAGCAGTTCTTC; CDR3aa: CASSSRGLLGLAGKEQFF
d_gene: NA; j_gene: TRBJ1-1; v_gene: TRBV6-5; CDR3nt: TGTGCCAGCAGTCCACCCGCCGAGGGGAACACTGAAGCTTTCTTT; CDR3aa: CASSPPAEGNTEAFF
d_gene: NA; j_gene: TRBJ1-6; v_gene: TRBV6-5; CDR3nt: TGTGCCAGCAGTTACTCACCTGGACAGTATAATTCACCCCTCCACTTT; CDR3aa: CASSYSPGQYNSPLHF
d_gene: NA; j_gene: TRBJ2-1; v_gene: TRBV4-1; CDR3nt: TGCGCCAGCAGCCAAGAAAGCGGACGAAACTACAATGAGCAGTTCTTC; CDR3aa: CASSQESGRNYNEQFF
d_gene: NA; j_gene: TRBJ2-2; v_gene: TRBV5-6; CDR3nt: TGTGCCAGCAGCTTCGTCGGGATCACCGGGGAGCTGTTTTTT; CDR3aa: CASSFVGITGELFF
d_gene: NA; j_gene: TRBJ1-1; v_gene: TRBV29-1; CDR3nt: TGCAGCGTTGGGTGGCGGCTAACAGAAGCTTTCTTT; CDR3aa: CSVGWRLTEAFF
d_gene: NA; j_gene: TRBJ1-1; v_gene: TRBV1; CDR3nt: TGCACCAGCAGCCTAAGTCAAGAGACAGGGGGCACTGAAGCTTTCTTT; CDR3aa: CTSSLSQETGGTEAFF
d_gene: NA; j_gene: TRBJ1-5; v_gene: TRBV15; CDR3nt: TGTGCCACCAGCAGAGACCGACAGCGCAATCAGCCCCAGCATTTT; CDR3aa: CATSRDRQRNQPQHF
d_gene: NA; j_gene: TRBJ1-1; v_gene: TRBV11-3; CDR3nt: TGTGCCAGCAGCCCACCTTGGGGCAGGGTGGTCACTGAAGCTTTCTTT; CDR3aa: CASSPPWGRVVTEAFF
d_gene: TRBD2; j_gene: TRBJ2-3; v_gene: TRBV4-1; CDR3nt: TGCGCCAGCAGCCAATCCGCGGGGGAGCTCTATAGCACAGATACGCAGTATTTT; CDR3aa: CASSQSAGELYSTDTQYF
d_gene: NA; j_gene: TRBJ1-1; v_gene: TRBV6-6; CDR3nt: TGTGCCAGCAGTAAAACAGGAGAAGGGGCTGAAGCTTTCTTT; CDR3aa: CASSKTGEGAEAFF
d_gene: NA; j_gene: TRBJ2-7; v_gene: TRBV5-1; CDR3nt: TGCGCCAGCAGCTTGGCTGGAGGGGCAGTATCCTACGAGCAGTACTTC; CDR3aa: CASSLAGGAVSYEQYF